This T cell receptor beta chain was observed in a study of glioma-infiltrating T cells after dendritic cell vaccination. The V gene's germline CDR1 is SGHRS and CDR2 YFSETQ. Losses at the gene ends were 7 bases for V and 4 bases for J; bases not matched to a gene: 2. This CDR3 region has 12 residues. The immunoSEQ assay amplified TCRB CDR3 from up to roughly 2 ug DNA. Clones were read by immunoSEQ multiplex PCR, and TCRdb kept only the in-frame ones, dropping some. The profile shows over 65,000 clones, 85% of them singletons. Time point defined: after dendritic cell vaccination, including at tumor progression/relapse. Only patients with spare fresh-frozen tumor and over two years of follow-up were included. PBMC sampling occurred before vaccination, two weeks after the third dose, and at progression.

This sequence joins TRBV5-1 and TRBJ2-7; 10 bases are shared with TRBD2. The TCR originated in a human donor with glioblastoma. Sequenced here: blood, sampled after dendritic cell vaccination. The DNA for the CDR3 is TGCGCCAGCCCGACTAGCGGGTACGAGCAGTACTTC. This gives the protein CASPTSGYEQYF.